The present T cell receptor (beta chain) was sequenced within a study of Ad26.COV2.S vaccination and SARS-CoV-2 variants listed by TCRdb under 2021. A note on the overall study: Vaccine-arm donors came from COV1001, a multicentre, randomized, double-blind, placebo-controlled phase I-IIa trial of Ad26.COV2.S in healthy adults. Ad26.COV2.S was given intramuscularly at 5x10^10 or 1x10^11 viral particles, as a single shot or as two shots 56 days apart. Sequencing of the TCRbeta repertoire served to evaluate the specificity and breadth of SARS-CoV-2-reactive T cell receptors following Ad26.COV2.S vaccination. The TCR-sequenced set comprised approximately 30 samples: around 20 Ad26.COV2.S vaccine recipients, 5 placebo recipients and 8 SARS-CoV-2 convalescent individuals. Participants in the trial were split at random into five groups of five each, receiving low-dose or high-dose Ad26.COV2.S once or twice, or else placebo on both occasions. Investigators remained blinded to trial group allocation during experiments and outcome assessment.

What the work shows at the level of the full study, not this receptor alone: The authors noted that the TCR breadth and depth analyses may have underestimated total T cell responses. Comparing responses between vaccine doses or regimens was not something the study was powered to do. Non-spike TCR breadth was comparable between vaccine and placebo recipients, consistent with the vaccine containing only spike. After vaccination, spike-specific CD8+ and CD4+ T cell responses were reported to show substantial breadth. Spike-specific TCR breadth was higher in Ad26.COV2.S recipients than in placebo recipients (P = 0.0014).

The germline V gene sets CDR1 to ENHRY and CDR2 to SYGVKD. Germline trimming amounts to 2 bases on V and 0 bases on J, with 0 as the count of junction bases outside the gene matches. From the cysteine up to the phenylalanine, the CDR3 has a length of 14 residues. The CDR3 DNA has 42 bases and is translated from base 1. The immunoSEQ Assay was used to sequence TCRbeta CDR3 regions. After extraction, genomic DNA underwent amplification by bias-controlled multiplex PCR, followed by high-throughput sequencing. Under the source paper's analysis protocol: To quantify the absolute abundance of every unique TCRbeta CDR3 region, sequences were collapsed and filtered. T cell fraction was estimated by normalizing TCRbeta template counts to usable DNA, which was measured by amplifying reference genes present in all nucleated cells. Repertoire TCRs were annotated as SARS-CoV-2-specific by exact matching of V gene, CDR3 amino acid sequence and J gene to a known reactive TCR set. The reference SARS-CoV-2 TCR set was obtained from MIRA and was filtered for enrichment in COVID-19-positive ImmuneCODE repertoires, whereby public or cross-reactive TCRs were removed. Using the MIRA antigens, annotated TCRs were further analysed by specific ORF or by position within an ORF. Breadth was defined as the number of annotated unique rearrangements divided by the total number of unique productive rearrangements, and depth was defined as the summed frequency of the annotated unique rearrangements. Two-sided Wilcoxon rank-sum tests were used to compare TCR breadth between groups. In its TCRdb copy, this immuneACCESS table keeps in-frame sequences only and misses some clones. Where compared with another copy, unresolved V genes explain less than half of these, and the others have no known cause. V, J and clone size reflect that table, while D and trimming were determined from the DNA. The sample includes fewer than 400,000 clones, with around 81% observed a single time. The ten largest account for roughly 2% of the sample.

A word on this clone: Its antigen is still unknown. Per-nucleotide qualities are absent, and no much larger clonotype sits a single base away.

According to the study, the label for this sample's treatment or condition signals: around 19 received Ad26.COV2.S at low or high dose, single or two shots; roughly 5 received placebo; per-sample allocation not given. Repertoires of vaccine and placebo recipients were sequenced from samples taken on day 63 after the first injection. Between 29 July and 7 August 2020, Cohort 1b enrolled around 24 adults aged 18-55 years at one site in Boston, USA. Ad26.COV2.S consisted of a replication-incompetent adenovirus type 26 vector by which a prefusion-stabilized SARS-CoV-2 spike protein from the original Wuhan strain was expressed.

Recombination joined TRBV10-3 with TRBJ1-1, with 7 bases aligning to TRBD1. The TCR sequence derives from a person between 18 and 65 years old who received the Ad26.COV2.S COVID-19 vaccine or a placebo. The sample in question was peripheral blood, obtained in a trial of Ad26.COV2.S vaccine versus placebo. The nucleotide sequence is given as TGTGCCATCAGTGAGGGGACAGTGAACACTGAAGCTTTCTTT. It specifies CAISEGTVNTEAFF.